One TCR beta chain is described in this entry. The junction and the germline gene differ at one end; a read error may be behind it. The CDR3 covers 13 residues. Per germline, CDR1 SGHDT and CDR2 YYEEEE. In TCRdb, the 5' RACE reads were re-called with MiXCR into one record per CDR3 protein. The top ten clones hold about 15% of a sample with about 96,000 distinct CDR3 sequences, 7.5% to 10% of them seen once. These data belong to a study of T cells after yellow fever vaccination. Overall study context: For low cell numbers, libraries were made with SMART-Seq v4 Ultra Low Input.

Study results and limitations: Subsequent booster samples again held most clones from primary vaccination (96% CD4, about 86% CD8).

The origin of this receptor is a man aged 18 to 29 who received the YFV17D yellow fever vaccine. The V gene is TRBV5-6, the J gene TRBJ2-7; D gene ambiguous. Specimen: CD8+ T cells not binding an NS4B(214-222) dextramer, sorted from PBMCs, collected less than 18 days after the first yellow fever vaccination. CDR3 loop: CARSSGHLYEQYF. CDR3 coding DNA: TGTGCCAGGAGCTCCGGGCACCTCTACGAGCAGTACTTC.